This T cell receptor beta chain was identified in a study of shared clonotypes between healthy human individuals. Note on this clone: Its antigen is unidentified. This sample includes further DNA sequences coding for the same CDR3.

Researchers divided each subset's genomic DNA evenly across several immunoSEQ plates. TCRdb's table, derived via immunoSEQ multiplex PCR, lists solely in-frame clones and lacks some. The sample shows about 2.3 million clones, approximately 95% of them seen only once. General study findings and limits: An anticipated effect of sequencing depth on clonotype sharing among donors was recognized. Richness estimates generally favored naive over memory subsets.

V lost 3 bases to trimming and J lost 8 bases, with 7 bases between them. Looked up from germline, CDR1 is MDHEN and CDR2 is SYDVKM. The CDR3 loop spans 12 amino acids. The chain couples TRBV28 to TRBJ1-4; no definite D call. This receptor was obtained from a man aged 18 to 29 in good health. Some clones in this sample may be carry-over from other donors' samples. Source material: naive CD4+ T cells from PBMCs. Subset denoted: CD45RA+ positively selected. CDR3 sequence reads: CASSLRGEKLFF. The CDR3 DNA is TGTGCCAGCAGTTTGAGAGGGGAAAAACTGTTTTTT. The whole variable domain, filled in from reference TRBV28 and TRBJ1-4, reads DVKVTQSSRYLVKRTGEKVFLECVQDMDHENMFWYRQDPGLGLRLIYFSYDVKMKEKGDIPEGYSVSREKKERFSLILESASTNQTSMYLCASSLRGEKLFFGSGTQLSVL.